This entry lists 9 T cell receptor beta chains sequenced from one sample in a study of CD8 T cells in Susac syndrome. RNA was extracted with the RNeasy kit, and a quantity of 0.5 to 1 ug was reverse transcribed using random hexamers. TCRdb reanalysed the immunoSEQ multiplex PCR reads using MiXCR and keeps one entry per CDR3 protein. The table records about 140,000 distinct CDR3 sequences, 85% to 95% of them present only once. Sequenced input: CD4+ T cells from PBMCs. These receptors were obtained from a human donor with Susac syndrome.

This chain uses TRBV6-2 or TRBV6-3 with TRBJ1-5; D gene unclear. The CDR3 has 15 amino acids. The germline V gene has CDR1 MNHEY and CDR2 SVGEGT. V lost 1 base, J lost 0 bases, and 7 bases lay in between. The DNA of the CDR3 is TGTGCCAGCAGTTACTACAGAGTTAGCAATCAGCCCCAGCATTTT. Amino acid sequence: CASSYYRVSNQPQHF.

In DNA form, the CDR3 reads TGTGCCAGCAGTCCCCCTCTGCGGGGGGGTTACGAGCAGTACTTC. It translates to CASSPPLRGGYEQYF. The V call is TRBV28, the J call TRBJ2-7, with 9 nucleotides matching TRBD2. Looked up from germline, CDR1 is MDHEN and CDR2 is SYDVKM. This CDR3 contains 15 residues. V lost 5 bases, J lost 4 bases, and 9 bases stayed unmatched.

The chain recombines TRBV4-1 with TRBJ2-5, with D maybe TRBD2 (6 bases). Trimming removed 7 bases at V and 4 bases at J, with 13 bases between. The CDR3 contains 13 residues. CDR1 and CDR2 from the germline V gene are MGHRA and YSYEKL. CDR3 in amino acids: CASTPPGRETQYF. CDR3 sequence (DNA): TGCGCCAGCACCCCCCCCGGGAGAGAGACCCAGTACTTC.

The V gene is TRBV12-3 or TRBV12-4, the J gene TRBJ2-7; tentatively, D is TRBD1 (5 bases). The CDR3 covers 14 residues. Trimming removed 2 bases at V and 0 bases at J, with 8 bases between. The CDR3 reads CASSLTGSSYEQYF. CDR3 DNA sequence: TGTGCCAGCAGTTTAACAGGCAGCTCCTACGAGCAGTACTTC.

This chain joins TRBV6-5 and TRBJ1-1; D gene unclear. The CDR3 has 16 residues. With 0 bases removed from V and 4 bases from J, the gap between germline ends came to 15 bases. Germline lookup yields CDR1 MNHEY and CDR2 SVGAGI. CDR3: CASSYSNPQLSTEAFF. CDR3 DNA: TGTGCCAGCAGTTACTCGAATCCTCAGTTATCCACTGAAGCTTTCTTT.

The rearrangement links TRBV9 to TRBJ2-1; D uncertain. V lost 0 bases, J lost 5 bases, and 12 bases lay in between. The CDR3 extends over 15 amino acids. Germline lookup yields CDR1 SGDLS and CDR2 YYNGEE. The CDR3 nucleotides read TGTGCCAGCAGCGTAGGAGCTAGTTCTCACAATGAGCAGTTCTTC. Translated: CASSVGASSHNEQFF.

The V gene is TRBV20-1, the J gene TRBJ2-3; 7 nucleotides agree with TRBD2. CDR3 length: 13 residues. CDR1 and CDR2 from the germline V gene are DFQATT and SNEGSKA (reference sequence). Unmatched junction bases numbered 4, after V lost 3 bases and J lost 4 bases. CDR3 in amino acids: CSASRTSADTQYF. CDR3 DNA: TGCAGTGCTAGCAGAACTAGCGCAGATACGCAGTATTTT.

This chain uses TRBV18 with TRBJ2-7; D is unclear. CDR1 is KGHSH, CDR2 LQKENI, per germline. Trimming took 0 bases from V and 0 from J, leaving 6 bases between them. This CDR3 comprises 14 residues. Here the CDR3 DNA reads TGTGCCAGCTCACCACCGATGAGCTCCTACGAGCAGTACTTC. Encoded protein: CASSPPMSSYEQYF.

This clonotype has only one observation. The V call is TRBV11-1, the J call TRBJ1-1, with D hard to call. The CDR3 covers 13 residues. V was clipped by 5 bases and J by 5 bases, with 12 bases between them. The germline V gene encodes CDR1 SGHAT and CDR2 FQDESV (reference sequence). Here the CDR3 reads CASSPPTRTEAFF. CDR3 in DNA: TGTGCCAGCAGCCCGCCGACGAGGACTGAAGCTTTCTTT.